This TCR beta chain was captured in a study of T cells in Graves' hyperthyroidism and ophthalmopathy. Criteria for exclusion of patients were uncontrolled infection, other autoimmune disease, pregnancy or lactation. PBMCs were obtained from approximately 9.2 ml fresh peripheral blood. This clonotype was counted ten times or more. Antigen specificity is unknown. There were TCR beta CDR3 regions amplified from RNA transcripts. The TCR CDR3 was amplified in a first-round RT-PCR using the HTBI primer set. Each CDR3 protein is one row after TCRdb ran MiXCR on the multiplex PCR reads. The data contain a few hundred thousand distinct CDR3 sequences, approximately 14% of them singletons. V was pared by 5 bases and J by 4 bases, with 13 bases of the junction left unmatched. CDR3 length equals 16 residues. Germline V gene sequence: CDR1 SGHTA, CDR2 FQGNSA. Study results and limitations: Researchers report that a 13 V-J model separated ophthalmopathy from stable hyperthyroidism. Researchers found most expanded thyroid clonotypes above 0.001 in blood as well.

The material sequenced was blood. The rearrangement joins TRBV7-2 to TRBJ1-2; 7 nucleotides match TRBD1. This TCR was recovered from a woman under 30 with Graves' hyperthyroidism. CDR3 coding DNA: TGTGCCAGCAGCCCCATAAACGTCAGGGGGTCCTATGGCTACACCTTC. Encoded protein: CASSPINVRGSYGYTF.